The next 4 T cell receptor beta chains were all read from a single sample in a study of T-cell reconstitution after alpha-beta-depleted transplantation in children. Unique molecular identifiers were incorporated into the prepared TCRbeta library. TCRdb called the PCR reads again in MiXCR, with one record for every CDR3 protein. The table shows more than 500,000 distinct CDR3 sequences, with over 9.5% occurring only once. The starting material was PBMCs, mostly from graft donor cells, obtained 180 days after TCRalphabeta/CD19-depleted stem cell transplant. The receptors come from a female patient between 2 and 10 years old who had a stem cell transplant for aplastic anemia, so the T cells may come from the graft donor.

Ten or more counts support this clonotype. V usage is TRBV20-1 and J usage is TRBJ2-5; D uncertain. CDR3 length: 12 amino acids. The germline V gene has CDR1 DFQATT and CDR2 SNEGSKA (reference sequence). Between the trimmed V and J ends, which lost 1 base and 4 bases, there was a span of 7 bases. This CDR3 reads CSARVATETQYF. CDR3 DNA: TGCAGTGCTAGAGTGGCAACAGAGACCCAGTACTTC.

This clonotype was seen only a few times. The chain joins TRBV7-9 to TRBJ1-6; D is uncertain. V was shortened by 1 base and J by 0 bases, with 10 bases between the two germline ends. Germline V gives CDR1 SEHNR, CDR2 FQNEAQ (reference sequence). The CDR3 is 17 amino acids. CDR3 region: CASSLGSSLSYNSPLHF. CDR3 in DNA: TGTGCCAGCAGCTTAGGGAGCAGCCTCTCCTATAATTCACCCCTCCACTTT.

This clonotype was found a few times. V and J are TRBV10-3 and TRBJ1-5; possibly TRBD1 for D (5 bases). Germline values: CDR1 ENHRY, CDR2 SYGVKD. The CDR3 contains 14 residues. With 3 bases removed from V and 2 bases from J, the gap between germline ends came to 8 bases. The CDR3 DNA sequence: TGTGCCATCAGTGACCAGGGCGGCAATCAGCCCCAGCATTTT. This gives the protein CAISDQGGNQPQHF.

A few counts support this clonotype. J is TRBJ2-1 and V is TRBV18, with unresolved D. The CDR3 is made up of 17 amino acids. Trimming took 2 bases from V and 2 from J, leaving 16 bases between them. Germline lookup yields CDR1 KGHSH and CDR2 LQKENI. The CDR3 coding sequence is TGTGCCAGCTCACCAGAAACCCTCGGGCGAACCTACAATGAGCAGTTCTTC. Encoded protein: CASSPETLGRTYNEQFF.